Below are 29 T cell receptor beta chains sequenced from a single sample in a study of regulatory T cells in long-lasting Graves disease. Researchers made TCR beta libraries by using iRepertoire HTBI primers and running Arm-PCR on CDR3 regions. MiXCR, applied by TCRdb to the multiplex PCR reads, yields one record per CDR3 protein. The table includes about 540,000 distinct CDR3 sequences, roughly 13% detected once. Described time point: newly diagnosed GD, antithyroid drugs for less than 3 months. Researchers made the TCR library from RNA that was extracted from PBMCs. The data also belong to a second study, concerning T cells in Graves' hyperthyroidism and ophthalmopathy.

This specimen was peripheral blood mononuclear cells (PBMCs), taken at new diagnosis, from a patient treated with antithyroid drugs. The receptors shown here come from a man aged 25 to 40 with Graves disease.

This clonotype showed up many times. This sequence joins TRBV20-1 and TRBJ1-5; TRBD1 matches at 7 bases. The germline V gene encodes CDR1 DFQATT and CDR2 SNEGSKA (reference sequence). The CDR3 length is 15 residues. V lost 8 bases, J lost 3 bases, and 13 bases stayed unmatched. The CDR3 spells CSLARTGDHNQPQHF. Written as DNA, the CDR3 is TGCAGTCTAGCCCGGACAGGCGATCACAATCAGCCCCAGCATTTT.

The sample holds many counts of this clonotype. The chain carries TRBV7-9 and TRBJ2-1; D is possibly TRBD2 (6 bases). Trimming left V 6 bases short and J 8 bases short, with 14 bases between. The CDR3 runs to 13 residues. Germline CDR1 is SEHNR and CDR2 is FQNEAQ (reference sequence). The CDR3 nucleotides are TGTGCCAGCAGACCTGGCGGGACGGATGAGCAGTTCTTC. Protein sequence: CASRPGGTDEQFF.

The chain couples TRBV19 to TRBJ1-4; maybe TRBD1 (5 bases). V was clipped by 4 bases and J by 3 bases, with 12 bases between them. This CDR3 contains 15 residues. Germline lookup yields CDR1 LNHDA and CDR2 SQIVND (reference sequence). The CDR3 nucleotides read TGTGCCAGTAGTACTGGGGCGGGGCCTAATGAAAAACTGTTTTTT. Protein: CASSTGAGPNEKLFF.

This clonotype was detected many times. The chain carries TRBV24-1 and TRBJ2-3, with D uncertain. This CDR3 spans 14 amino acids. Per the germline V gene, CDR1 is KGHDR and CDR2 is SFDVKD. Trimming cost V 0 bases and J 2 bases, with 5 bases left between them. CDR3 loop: CATSDLSATDTQYF. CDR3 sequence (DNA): TGTGCCACCAGTGATTTGTCTGCCACAGATACGCAGTATTTT.

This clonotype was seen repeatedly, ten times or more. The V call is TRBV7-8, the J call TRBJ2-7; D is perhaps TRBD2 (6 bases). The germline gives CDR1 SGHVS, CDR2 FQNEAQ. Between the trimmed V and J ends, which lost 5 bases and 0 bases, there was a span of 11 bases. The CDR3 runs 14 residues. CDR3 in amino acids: CASSPGRNSYEQYF. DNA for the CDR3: TGTGCCAGCAGCCCAGGGAGGAACTCCTACGAGCAGTACTTC. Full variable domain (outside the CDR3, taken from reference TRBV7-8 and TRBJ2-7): GAGVSQSPRYKVAKRGQDVALRCDPISGHVSLFWYQQALGQGPEFLTYFQNEAQLDKSGLPSDRFFAERPEGSVSTLKIQRTQQEDSAVYLCASSPGRNSYEQYFGPGTRLTVT.

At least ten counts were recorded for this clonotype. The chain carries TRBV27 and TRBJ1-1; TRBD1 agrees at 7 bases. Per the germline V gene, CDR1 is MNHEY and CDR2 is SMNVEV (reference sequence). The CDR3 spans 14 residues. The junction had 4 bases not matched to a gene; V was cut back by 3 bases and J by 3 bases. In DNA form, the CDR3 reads TGTGCCAGCAGTTTTGGAGGGGGCTACACTGAAGCTTTCTTT. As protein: CASSFGGGYTEAFF.

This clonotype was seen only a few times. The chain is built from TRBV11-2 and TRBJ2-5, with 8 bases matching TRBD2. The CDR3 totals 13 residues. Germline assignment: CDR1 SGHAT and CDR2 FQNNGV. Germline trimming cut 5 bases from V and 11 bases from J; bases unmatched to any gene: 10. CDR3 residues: CASSPGLAGRQYF. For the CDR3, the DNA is TGTGCCAGCAGCCCCGGACTAGCAGGGCGACAGTACTTC. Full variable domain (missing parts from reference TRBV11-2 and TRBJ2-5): EAGVAQSPRYKIIEKRQSVAFWCNPISGHATLYWYQQILGQGPKLLIQFQNNGVVDDSQLPKDRFSAERLKGVDSTLKIQPAKLEDSAVYLCASSPGLAGRQYFGPGTRLLVL.

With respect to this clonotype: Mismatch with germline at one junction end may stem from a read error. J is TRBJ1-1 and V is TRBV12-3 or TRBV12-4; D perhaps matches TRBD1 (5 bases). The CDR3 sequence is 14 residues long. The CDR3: CASSLAPGGTEALF. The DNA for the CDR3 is TGTGCCAGCAGTTTGGCTCCGGGGGGGACTGAAGCTCTCTTT.

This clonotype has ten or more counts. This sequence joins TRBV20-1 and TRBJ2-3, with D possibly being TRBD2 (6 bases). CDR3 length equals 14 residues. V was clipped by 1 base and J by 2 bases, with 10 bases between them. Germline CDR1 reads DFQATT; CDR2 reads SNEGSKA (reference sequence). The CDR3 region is CSARGGTNTDTQYF. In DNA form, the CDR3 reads TGCAGTGCTAGAGGCGGGACCAACACAGATACGCAGTATTTT.

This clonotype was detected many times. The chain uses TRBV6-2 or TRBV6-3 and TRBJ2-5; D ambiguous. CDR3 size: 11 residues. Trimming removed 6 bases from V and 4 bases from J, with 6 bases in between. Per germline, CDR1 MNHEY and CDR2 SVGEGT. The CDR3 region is CASRTRETQYF. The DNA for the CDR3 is TGTGCCAGCAGAACTCGAGAGACCCAGTACTTC.

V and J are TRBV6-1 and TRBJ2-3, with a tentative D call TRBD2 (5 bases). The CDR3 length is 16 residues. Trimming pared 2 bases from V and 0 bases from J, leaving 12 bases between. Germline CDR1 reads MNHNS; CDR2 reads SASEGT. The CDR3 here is CASSELADTSTDTQYF. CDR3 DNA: TGTGCCAGCAGTGAACTAGCAGATACTAGCACAGATACGCAGTATTTT.

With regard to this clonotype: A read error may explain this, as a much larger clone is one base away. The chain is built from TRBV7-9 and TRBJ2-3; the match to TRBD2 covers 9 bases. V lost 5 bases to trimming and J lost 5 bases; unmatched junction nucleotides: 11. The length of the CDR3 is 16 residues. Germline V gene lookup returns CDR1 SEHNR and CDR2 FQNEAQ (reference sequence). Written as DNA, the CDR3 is TGTGCCAGCAGCCCGTTAGGGATTAGCGGGGGAGATACGCAGTATTTT. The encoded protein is CASSPLGISGGDTQYF.

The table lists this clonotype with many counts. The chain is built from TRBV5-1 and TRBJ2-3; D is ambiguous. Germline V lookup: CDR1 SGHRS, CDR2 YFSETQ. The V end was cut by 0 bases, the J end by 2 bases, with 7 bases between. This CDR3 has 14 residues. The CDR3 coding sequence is TGCGCCAGCAGCTTGGGGGTAAACACAGATACGCAGTATTTT. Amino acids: CASSLGVNTDTQYF. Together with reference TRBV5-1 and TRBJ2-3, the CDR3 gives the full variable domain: KAGVTQTPRYLIKTRGQQVTLSCSPISGHRSVSWYQQTPGQGLQFLFEYFSETQRNKGNFPGRFSGRQFSNSRSEMNVSTLELGDSALYLCASSLGVNTDTQYFGPGTRLTVL.

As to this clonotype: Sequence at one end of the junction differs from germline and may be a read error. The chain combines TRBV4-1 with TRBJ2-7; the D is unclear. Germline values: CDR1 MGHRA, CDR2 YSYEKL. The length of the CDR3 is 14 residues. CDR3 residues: CASSQDSFSSEQYF. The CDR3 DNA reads TGCGCCAGCAGCCAAGATTCTTTCTCCTCCGAGCAGTACTTC.

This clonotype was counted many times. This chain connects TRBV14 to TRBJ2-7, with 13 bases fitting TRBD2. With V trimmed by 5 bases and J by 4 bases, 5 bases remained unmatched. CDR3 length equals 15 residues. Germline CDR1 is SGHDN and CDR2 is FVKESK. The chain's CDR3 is CASSAGLAGPYEQYF. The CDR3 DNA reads TGTGCCAGCAGCGCGGGACTAGCGGGACCTTACGAGCAGTACTTC. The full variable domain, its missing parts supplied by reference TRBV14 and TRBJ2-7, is EAGVTQFPSHSVIEKGQTVTLRCDPISGHDNLYWYRRVMGKEIKFLLHFVKESKQDESGMPNNRFLAERTGGTYSTLKVQPAELEDSGVYFCASSAGLAGPYEQYFGPGTRLTVT.

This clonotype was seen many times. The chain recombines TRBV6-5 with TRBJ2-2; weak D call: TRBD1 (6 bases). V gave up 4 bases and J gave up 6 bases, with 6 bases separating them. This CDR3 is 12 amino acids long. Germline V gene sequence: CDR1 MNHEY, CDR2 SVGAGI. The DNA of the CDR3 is TGTGCCAGCAGTTGGACAGCCGGGGAGCTGTTTTTT. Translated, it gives CASSWTAGELFF.

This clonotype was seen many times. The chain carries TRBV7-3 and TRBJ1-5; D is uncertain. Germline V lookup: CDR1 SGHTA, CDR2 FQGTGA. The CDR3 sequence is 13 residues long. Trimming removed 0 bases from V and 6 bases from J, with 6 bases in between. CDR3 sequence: CASSLTPGQPQHF. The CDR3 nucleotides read TGTGCCAGCAGCTTAACGCCAGGTCAGCCCCAGCATTTT.

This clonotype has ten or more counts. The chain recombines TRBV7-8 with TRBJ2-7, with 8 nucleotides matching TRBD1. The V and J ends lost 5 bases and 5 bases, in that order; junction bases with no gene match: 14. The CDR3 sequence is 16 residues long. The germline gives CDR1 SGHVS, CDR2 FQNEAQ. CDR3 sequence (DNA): TGTGCCAGCAGCCCCCCCTCGACAGGGGAAAGTGACGAGCAGTACTTC. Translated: CASSPPSTGESDEQYF.

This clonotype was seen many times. CDR3 in DNA: TGCGCCAGCAGCTTGGGGACAGCGGGACAAGAGACCCAGTACTTC. Amino acids: CASSLGTAGQETQYF. The chain links TRBV5-1 to TRBJ2-5; possible D gene TRBD2, 7 bases. This CDR3 comprises 15 residues. Trimming stripped 0 bases from V and 2 bases from J, with 11 bases between. The germline V gene has CDR1 SGHRS and CDR2 YFSETQ. Full variable domain (outside the CDR3, taken from reference TRBV5-1 and TRBJ2-5): KAGVTQTPRYLIKTRGQQVTLSCSPISGHRSVSWYQQTPGQGLQFLFEYFSETQRNKGNFPGRFSGRQFSNSRSEMNVSTLELGDSALYLCASSLGTAGQETQYFGPGTRLLVL.

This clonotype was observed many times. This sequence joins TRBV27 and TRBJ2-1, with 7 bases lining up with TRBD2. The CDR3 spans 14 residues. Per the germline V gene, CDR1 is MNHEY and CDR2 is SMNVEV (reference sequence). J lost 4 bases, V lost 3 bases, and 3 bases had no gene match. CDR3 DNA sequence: TGTGCCAGCAGTTTCCAGGGAGGGTACAATGAGCAGTTCTTC. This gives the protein CASSFQGGYNEQFF.

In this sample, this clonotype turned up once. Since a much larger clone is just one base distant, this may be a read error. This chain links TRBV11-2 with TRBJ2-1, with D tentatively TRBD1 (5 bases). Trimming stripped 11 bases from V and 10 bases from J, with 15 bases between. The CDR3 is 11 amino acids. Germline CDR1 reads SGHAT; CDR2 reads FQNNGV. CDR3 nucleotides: TGTGCCGGCACCGAAGGGGCGGAGCAGTTCTTC. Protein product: CAGTEGAEQFF.

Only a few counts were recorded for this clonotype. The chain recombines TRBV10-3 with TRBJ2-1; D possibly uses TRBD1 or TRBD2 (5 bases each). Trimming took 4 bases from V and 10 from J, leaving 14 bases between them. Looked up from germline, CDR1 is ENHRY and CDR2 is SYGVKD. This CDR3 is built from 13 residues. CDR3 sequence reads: CAISGSRDGEQFF. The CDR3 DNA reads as TGTGCCATCAGTGGATCCAGGGACGGGGAGCAGTTCTTC.

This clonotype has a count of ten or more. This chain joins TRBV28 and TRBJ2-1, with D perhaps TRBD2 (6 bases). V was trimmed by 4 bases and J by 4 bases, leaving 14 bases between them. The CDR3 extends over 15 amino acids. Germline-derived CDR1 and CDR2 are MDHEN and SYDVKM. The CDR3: CASSSPGLVYNEQFF. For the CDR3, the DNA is TGTGCCAGCAGTTCCCCGGGACTGGTATACAATGAGCAGTTCTTC.

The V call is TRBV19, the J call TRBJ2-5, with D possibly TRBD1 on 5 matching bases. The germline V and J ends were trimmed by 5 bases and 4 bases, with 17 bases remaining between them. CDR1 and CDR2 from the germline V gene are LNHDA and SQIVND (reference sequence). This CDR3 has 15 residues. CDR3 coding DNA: TGTGCCAGTAGTTTGATGACAGAGGCGATAGAGACCCAGTACTTC. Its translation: CASSLMTEAIETQYF.

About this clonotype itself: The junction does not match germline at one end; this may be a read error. For the CDR3, the DNA is TGTGCCAGCAGCCAAGATGATCGGGTATGGGGCCACAATCAGCCCCAGCATTTT. Translation: CASSQDDRVWGHNQPQHF. The rearrangement uses TRBV4-1 and TRBJ1-5, with D perhaps TRBD1 (5 bases). The CDR3 spans 18 residues. Germline assignment: CDR1 MGHRA and CDR2 YSYEKL.

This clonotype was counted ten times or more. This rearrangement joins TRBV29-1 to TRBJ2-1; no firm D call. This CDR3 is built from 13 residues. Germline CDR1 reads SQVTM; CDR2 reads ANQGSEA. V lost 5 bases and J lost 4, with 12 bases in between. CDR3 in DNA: TGCAGCGTTCTAGAGGTTGGTTACAATGAGCAGTTCTTC. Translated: CSVLEVGYNEQFF.

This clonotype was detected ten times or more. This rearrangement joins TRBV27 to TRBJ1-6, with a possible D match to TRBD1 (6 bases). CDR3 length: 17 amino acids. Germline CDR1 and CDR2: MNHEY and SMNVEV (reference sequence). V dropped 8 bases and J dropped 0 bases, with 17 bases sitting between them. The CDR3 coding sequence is TGTGCCAGCTCGACCGGACAGAGCAGCTCCTATAATTCACCCCTCCACTTT. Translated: CASSTGQSSSYNSPLHF.

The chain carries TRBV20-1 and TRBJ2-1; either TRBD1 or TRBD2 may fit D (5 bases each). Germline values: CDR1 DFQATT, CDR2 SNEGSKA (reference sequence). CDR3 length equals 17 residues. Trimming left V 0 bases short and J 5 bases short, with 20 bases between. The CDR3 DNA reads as TGCAGTGCTAGAGATAGGGGTCCGGGGTGGGGGAACAATGAGCAGTTCTTC. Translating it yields CSARDRGPGWGNNEQFF.

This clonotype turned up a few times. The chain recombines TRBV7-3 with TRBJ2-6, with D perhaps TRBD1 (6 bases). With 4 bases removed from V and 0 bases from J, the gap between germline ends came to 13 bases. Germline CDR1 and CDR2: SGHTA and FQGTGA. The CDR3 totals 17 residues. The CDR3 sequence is CASSSSQGGSGANVLTF. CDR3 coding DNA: TGTGCCAGCAGCTCCTCACAGGGTGGCTCTGGGGCCAACGTCCTGACTTTC.